This T cell receptor (beta chain) was profiled in a study of T cell responses to AZD1222 COVID-19 vaccine. Overall study results and limits: The study sampled repertoires only after the peak T cell response.

Trimming took off 5 bases at V and 10 bases at J, with 3 bases between the two ends. The CDR3 covers 10 residues. Germline CDR1 SEHNR, CDR2 FQNEAQ (reference sequence). As for this clone: Its antigen is as yet unknown.

The analysis combined second doses at about 4 or about 12 weeks. Sequencing was performed with immunoSEQ multiplex PCR; in TCRdb, only in-frame clones are kept and a portion is missing. The sample comprises over 110,000 clones, roughly nine tenths of which are singletons, and 9.3% rests with the top ten. This chain connects TRBV7-9 to TRBJ1-6; D is uncertain. The receptor comes from an adult who received the AZD1222 COVID-19 vaccine. The sequencing here drew on peripheral blood, taken 28 days after the second AZD1222 dose. Here the CDR3 reads CASSLSPLHF. The CDR3, as DNA: TGTGCCAGCAGCCTCTCACCCCTCCACTTT. The full variable domain, its missing parts supplied by reference TRBV7-9 and TRBJ1-6, is DTGVSQNPRHKITKRGQNVTFRCDPISEHNRLYWYRQTLGQGPEFLTYFQNEAQLEKSRLLSDRFSAERPKGSFSTLEIQRTEQGDSAMYLCASSLSPLHFGNGTRLTVT.